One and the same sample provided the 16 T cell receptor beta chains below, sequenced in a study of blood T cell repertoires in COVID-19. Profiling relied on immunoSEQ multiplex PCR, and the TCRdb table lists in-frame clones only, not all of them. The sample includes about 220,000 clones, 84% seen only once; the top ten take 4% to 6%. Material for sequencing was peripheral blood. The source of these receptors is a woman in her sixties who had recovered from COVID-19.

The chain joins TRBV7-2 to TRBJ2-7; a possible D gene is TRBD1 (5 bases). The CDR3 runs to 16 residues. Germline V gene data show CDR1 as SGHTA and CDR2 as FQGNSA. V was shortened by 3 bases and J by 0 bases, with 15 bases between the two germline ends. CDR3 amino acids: CASSLGRQRNSYEQYF. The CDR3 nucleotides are TGTGCCAGCAGCTTGGGAAGACAGAGGAACTCCTACGAGCAGTACTTC.

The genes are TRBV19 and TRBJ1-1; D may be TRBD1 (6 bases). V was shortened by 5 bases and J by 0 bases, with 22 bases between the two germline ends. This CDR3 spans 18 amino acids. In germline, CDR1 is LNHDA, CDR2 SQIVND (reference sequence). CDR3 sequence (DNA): TGTGCCAGTAGTCCCCTCGTACAGGGAAGCCCCATGAACACTGAAGCTTTCTTT. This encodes CASSPLVQGSPMNTEAFF.

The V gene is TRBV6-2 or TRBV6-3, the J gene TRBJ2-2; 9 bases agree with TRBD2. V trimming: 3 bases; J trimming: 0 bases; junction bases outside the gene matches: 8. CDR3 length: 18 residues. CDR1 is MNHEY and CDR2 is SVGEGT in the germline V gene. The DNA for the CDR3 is TGTGCCAGCAGTTATTTGATGAGCGGGGGGTCGAACACCGGGGAGCTGTTTTTT. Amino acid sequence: CASSYLMSGGSNTGELFF.

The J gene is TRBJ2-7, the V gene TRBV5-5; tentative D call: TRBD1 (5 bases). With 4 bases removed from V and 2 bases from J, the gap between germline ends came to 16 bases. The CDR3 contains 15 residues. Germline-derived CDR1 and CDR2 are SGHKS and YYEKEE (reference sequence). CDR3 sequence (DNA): TGTGCCAGCAGCGGGGCTTTTCGGGTCCCCTACGAGCAGTACTTC. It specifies CASSGAFRVPYEQYF.

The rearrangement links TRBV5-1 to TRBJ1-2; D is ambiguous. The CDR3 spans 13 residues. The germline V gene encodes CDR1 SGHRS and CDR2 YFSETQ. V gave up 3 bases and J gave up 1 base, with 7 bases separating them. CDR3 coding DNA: TGCGCCAGCAGCTCAGAGGTTAACTATGGCTACACCTTC. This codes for CASSSEVNYGYTF. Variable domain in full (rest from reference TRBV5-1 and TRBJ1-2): KAGVTQTPRYLIKTRGQQVTLSCSPISGHRSVSWYQQTPGQGLQFLFEYFSETQRNKGNFPGRFSGRQFSNSRSEMNVSTLELGDSALYLCASSSEVNYGYTFGSGTRLTVV.

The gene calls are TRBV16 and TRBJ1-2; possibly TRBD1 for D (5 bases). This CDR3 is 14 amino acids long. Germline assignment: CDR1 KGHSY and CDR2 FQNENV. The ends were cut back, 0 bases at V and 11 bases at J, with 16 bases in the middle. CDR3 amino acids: CASSQSGVTGGYTF. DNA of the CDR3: TGTGCCAGCAGCCAATCGGGTGTGACGGGGGGATACACCTTC.

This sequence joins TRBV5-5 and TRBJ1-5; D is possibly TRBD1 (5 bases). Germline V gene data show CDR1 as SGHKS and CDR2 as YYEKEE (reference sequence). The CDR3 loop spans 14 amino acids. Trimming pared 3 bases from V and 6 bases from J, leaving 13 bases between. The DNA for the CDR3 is TGTGCCAGCAGCTCGCTGGAGGGGAGTCAGCCCCAGCATTTT. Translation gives CASSSLEGSQPQHF.

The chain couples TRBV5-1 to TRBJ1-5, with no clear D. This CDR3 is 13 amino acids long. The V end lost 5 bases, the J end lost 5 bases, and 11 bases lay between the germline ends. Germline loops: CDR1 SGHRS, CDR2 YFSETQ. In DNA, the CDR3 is TGCGCCAGCAGACCGGACGGGGATCAGCCCCAGCATTTT. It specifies CASRPDGDQPQHF. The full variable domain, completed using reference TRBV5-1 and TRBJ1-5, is KAGVTQTPRYLIKTRGQQVTLSCSPISGHRSVSWYQQTPGQGLQFLFEYFSETQRNKGNFPGRFSGRQFSNSRSEMNVSTLELGDSALYLCASRPDGDQPQHFGDGTRLSIL.

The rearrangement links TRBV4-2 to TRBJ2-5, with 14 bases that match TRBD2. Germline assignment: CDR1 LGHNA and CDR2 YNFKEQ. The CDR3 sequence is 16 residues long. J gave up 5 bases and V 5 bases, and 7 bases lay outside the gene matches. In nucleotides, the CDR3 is TGTGCCAGCAGCGAACGACTAGCGGGGGGGCAGGAGACCCAGTACTTC. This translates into CASSERLAGGQETQYF.

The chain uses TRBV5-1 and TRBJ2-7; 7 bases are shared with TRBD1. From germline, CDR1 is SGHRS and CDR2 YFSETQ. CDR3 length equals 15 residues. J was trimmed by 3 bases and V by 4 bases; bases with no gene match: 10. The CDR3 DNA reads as TGCGCCAGCAGCCTCAGTCCGGGACAGAACTACGAGCAGTACTTC. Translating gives CASSLSPGQNYEQYF.

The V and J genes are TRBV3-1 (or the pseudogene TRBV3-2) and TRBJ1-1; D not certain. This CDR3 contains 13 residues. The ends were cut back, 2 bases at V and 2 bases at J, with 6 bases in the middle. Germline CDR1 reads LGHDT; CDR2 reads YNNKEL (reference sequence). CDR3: CASSQLFNTEAFF. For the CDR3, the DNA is TGTGCCAGCAGCCAACTTTTTAACACTGAAGCTTTCTTT.

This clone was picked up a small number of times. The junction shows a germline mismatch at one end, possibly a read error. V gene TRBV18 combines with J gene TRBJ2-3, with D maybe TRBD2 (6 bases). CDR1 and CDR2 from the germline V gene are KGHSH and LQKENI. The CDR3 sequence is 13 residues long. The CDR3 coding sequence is TGTGCCAGCTCACCCCTACGACGACTAGGACCAGATTTT. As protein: CASSPLRRLGPDF.

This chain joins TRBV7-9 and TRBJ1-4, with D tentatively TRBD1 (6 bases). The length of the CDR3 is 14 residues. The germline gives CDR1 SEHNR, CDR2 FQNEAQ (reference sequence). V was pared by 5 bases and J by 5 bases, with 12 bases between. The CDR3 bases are TGTGCCAGCAGCCGCCGGACAGTCAATGAAAAACTGTTTTTT. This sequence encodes CASSRRTVNEKLFF.

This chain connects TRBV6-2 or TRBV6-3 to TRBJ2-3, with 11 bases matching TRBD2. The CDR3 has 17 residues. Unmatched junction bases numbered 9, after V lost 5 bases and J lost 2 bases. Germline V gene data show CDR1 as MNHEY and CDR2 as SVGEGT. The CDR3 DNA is TGTGCCAGCAGTGGGCCCCCACTAGCGGGGGCCACAGATACGCAGTATTTT. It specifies CASSGPPLAGATDTQYF.

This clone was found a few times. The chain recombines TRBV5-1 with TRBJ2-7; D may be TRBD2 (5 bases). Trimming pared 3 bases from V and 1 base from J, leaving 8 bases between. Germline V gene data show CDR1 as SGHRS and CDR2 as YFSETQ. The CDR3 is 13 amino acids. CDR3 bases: TGCGCCAGCAGCTCCGGGAATTCCTACGAGCAGTACTTC. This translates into CASSSGNSYEQYF.

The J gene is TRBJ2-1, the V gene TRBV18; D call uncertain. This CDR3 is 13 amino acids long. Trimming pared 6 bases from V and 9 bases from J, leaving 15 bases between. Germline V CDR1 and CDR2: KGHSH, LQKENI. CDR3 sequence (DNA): TGTGCCAGCTCGCGTCCTGGGCAGGTTGAGCAGTTCTTC. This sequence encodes CASSRPGQVEQFF.